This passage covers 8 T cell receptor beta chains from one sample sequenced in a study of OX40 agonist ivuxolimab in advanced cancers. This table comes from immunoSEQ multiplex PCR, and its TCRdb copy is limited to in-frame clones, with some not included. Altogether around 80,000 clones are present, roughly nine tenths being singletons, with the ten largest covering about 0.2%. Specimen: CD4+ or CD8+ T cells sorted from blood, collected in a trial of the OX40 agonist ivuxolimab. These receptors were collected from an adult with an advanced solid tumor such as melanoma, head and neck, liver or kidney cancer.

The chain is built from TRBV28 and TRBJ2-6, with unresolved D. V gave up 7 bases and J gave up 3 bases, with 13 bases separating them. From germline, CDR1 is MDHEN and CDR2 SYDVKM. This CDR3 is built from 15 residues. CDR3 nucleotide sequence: TGTGCCAGCACCGCTTTGAGAGTTGGGGCCAACGTCCTGACTTTC. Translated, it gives CASTALRVGANVLTF.

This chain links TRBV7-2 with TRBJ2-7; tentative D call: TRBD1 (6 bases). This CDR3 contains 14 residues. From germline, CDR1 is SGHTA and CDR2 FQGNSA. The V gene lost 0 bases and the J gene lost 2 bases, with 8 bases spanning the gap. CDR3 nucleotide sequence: TGTGCCAGCAGCTTAGCCCCAGGGGCCTACGAGCAGTACTTC. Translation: CASSLAPGAYEQYF.

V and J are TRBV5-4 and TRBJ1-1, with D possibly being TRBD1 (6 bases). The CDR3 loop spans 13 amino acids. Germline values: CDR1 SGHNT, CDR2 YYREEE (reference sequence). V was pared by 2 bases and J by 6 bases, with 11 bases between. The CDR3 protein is CASSFTGTAEAFF. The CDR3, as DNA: TGTGCCAGCAGCTTTACAGGGACCGCTGAAGCTTTCTTT.

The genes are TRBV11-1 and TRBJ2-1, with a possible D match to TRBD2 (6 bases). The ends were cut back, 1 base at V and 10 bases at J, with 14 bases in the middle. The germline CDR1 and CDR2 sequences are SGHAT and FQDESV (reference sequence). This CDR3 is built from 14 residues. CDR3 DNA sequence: TGTGCCAGCAGCTTAGTTCGGGGCCGGGGGGAGCAGTTCTTC. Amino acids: CASSLVRGRGEQFF.

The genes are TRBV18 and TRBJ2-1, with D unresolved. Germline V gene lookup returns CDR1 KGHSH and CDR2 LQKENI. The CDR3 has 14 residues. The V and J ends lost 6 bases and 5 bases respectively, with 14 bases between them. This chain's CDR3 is CASSLTRMNNEQFF. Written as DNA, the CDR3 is TGTGCCAGCTCCTTGACAAGAATGAACAATGAGCAGTTCTTC.

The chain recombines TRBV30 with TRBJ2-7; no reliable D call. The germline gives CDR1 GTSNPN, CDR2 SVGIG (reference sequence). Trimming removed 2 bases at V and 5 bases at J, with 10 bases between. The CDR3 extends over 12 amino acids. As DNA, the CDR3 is TGTGCCTGGAGTTTCTCGAAGAACGAGCAGTACTTC. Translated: CAWSFSKNEQYF.

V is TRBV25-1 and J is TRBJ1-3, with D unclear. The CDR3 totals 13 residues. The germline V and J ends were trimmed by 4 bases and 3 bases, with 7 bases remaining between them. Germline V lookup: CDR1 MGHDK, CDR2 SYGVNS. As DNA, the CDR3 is TGTGCCAGCAGTGTTAACAGTGGAAACACCATATATTTT. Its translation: CASSVNSGNTIYF.

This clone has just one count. CDR3: CASKTGTSENIQYF. The CDR3 nucleotides are TGTGCCAGCAAGACCGGGACTAGCGAAAACATTCAGTACTTC. The chain carries TRBV2 and TRBJ2-4, with 10 bases aligning to TRBD2. The length of the CDR3 is 14 residues. J was trimmed by 5 bases and V by 7 bases; bases with no gene match: 5. Per the germline V gene, CDR1 is SNHLY and CDR2 is FYNNEI.